Listed below are T cell receptor beta chains from one sample, sequenced in a study of T cell repertoires in cytomegalovirus infection. One entry per CDR3 protein results from TCRdb running MiXCR on the reads. The sample carries 450,000 to 650,000 distinct CDR3 sequences, around 27% recorded once. What was sequenced was PBMCs. Every receptor here comes from a human donor in good health (CMV status not recorded). Some clones in this sample may be carry-over from other donors' samples. Both conserved end residues are part of each CDR3. The D gene is left open where the match is weak. The size field is filled for only some rows; it gives once, few, many or a size class.

clone size: many
V gene: TRBV7-2
D gene: .
J gene: TRBJ2-7
CDR3 DNA: TGTGCCAGCAGCTTACCTACATACGAGCAGTACTTC
CDR3 protein: CASSLPTYEQYF

clone size: few
V gene: TRBV12-3/TRBV12-4
D gene: TRBD2
J gene: TRBJ2-7
CDR3 DNA: TGTGCCAGCAGTTTAAATCGCGGGGGCGAGCAGTACTTC
CDR3 protein: CASSLNRGGEQYF

clone size: few
V gene: TRBV10-2
D gene: TRBD1
J gene: TRBJ1-3
CDR3 DNA: TGCGCCAGCAGTGAGTTTCGGGACAGCCTTCTTGGAAACACCATATATTTT
CDR3 protein: CASSEFRDSLLGNTIYF

clone size: many
V gene: TRBV12-3/TRBV12-4
D gene: .
J gene: TRBJ1-6
CDR3 DNA: TGTGCCAGCAGTTTCGGGCGGGAGAATTCACCCCTCCACTTT
CDR3 protein: CASSFGRENSPLHF

clone size: many
V gene: TRBV7-2
D gene: .
J gene: TRBJ1-1
CDR3 DNA: TGTGCCAGCAGCGAGAACAGAGGCACTGAAGCTTTCTTT
CDR3 protein: CASSENRGTEAFF

clone size: few
V gene: TRBV2
D gene: TRBD1
J gene: TRBJ1-1
CDR3 DNA: TGTGCCAGCAGGGAGACAGGGATTGCTGAAGCTTTCTTT
CDR3 protein: CASRETGIAEAFF

clone size: once
V gene: TRBV20-1
D gene: TRBD1
J gene: TRBJ2-1
CDR3 DNA: TGCAGTGCTAGAGATCAACAGGGGAAATCGATTTACAATGAGCAGTTCTTC
CDR3 protein: CSARDQQGKSIYNEQFF

clone size: many
V gene: TRBV7-8
D gene: TRBD2
J gene: TRBJ2-5
CDR3 DNA: TGTGCCAGCAGCTTAGCCAAGGGGGGACTAGCAGAAGAGACCCAGTACTTC
CDR3 protein: CASSLAKGGLAEETQYF

clone size: .
V gene: TRBV12-3/TRBV12-4
D gene: TRBD2
J gene: TRBJ2-1
CDR3 DNA: TGTGCCAGCAGCCAGACTAGCGGGAGGCCCCACAATGAGCAGTTCTTC
CDR3 protein: CASSQTSGRPHNEQFF

clone size: few
V gene: TRBV4-3
D gene: TRBD1
J gene: TRBJ1-1
CDR3 DNA: TGCGCCAGCAGCCAGACTGGCAGGGGGCTGATGAACACTGAAGCTTTCTTT
CDR3 protein: CASSQTGRGLMNTEAFF

clone size: .
V gene: TRBV5-4
D gene: .
J gene: TRBJ2-3
CDR3 DNA: TGTGCCAGCAGAGAGCAGGTCAGCACAGATACGCAGTATTTT
CDR3 protein: CASREQVSTDTQYF